This TCR beta chain was sequenced during a study of T cells in Graves' hyperthyroidism and ophthalmopathy. On this clonotype itself: Its antigen is currently unknown. Relative to the germline gene, one junction end is altered; a read error may explain this.

RNA transcripts were the template for amplifying TCR beta CDR3 regions. During a first-round RT-PCR of the TCR CDR3, the HTBI primer set was used. TCRdb analysed the multiplex PCR reads with MiXCR anew, one entry per CDR3 protein. The top ten clones hold about 49% of a sample with a few hundred thousand distinct CDR3 sequences, 22% of them seen once. The CDR3 totals 14 residues. CDR1 and CDR2 (germline): ENHRY, SYGVKD. Study-wide results and caveats: Ophthalmopathy could be told apart from stable hyperthyroidism with a 13 V-J model.

The chain links TRBV10-3 to TRBJ1-3; a weak D match, TRBD1 (5 bases). This receptor was identified in a woman between 65 and 79 years old with Graves' ophthalmopathy. Material for sequencing was blood. The CDR3 DNA reads as TGTGCCAGCAGTGGACACCTCTCTGGAAACACCATATATTTT. Amino acids: CASSGHLSGNTIYF.